A single sample is the source of the 18 T cell receptor beta chains below, sequenced in a study of T cell changes during pregnancy in multiple sclerosis. Clones were sequenced by immunoSEQ multiplex PCR, and TCRdb holds only the in-frame ones, with some missing. There are roughly 100,000 clones in the sample; 90% occur only once, and 0.7% to 0.9% lies in the top ten. Material: peripheral blood, obtained in the second trimester of pregnancy. All receptors derive from a female donor in good health, enrolled as a control in a pregnancy study.

J is TRBJ2-5 and V is TRBV5-4, with 16 bases matching TRBD2. Germline V gene lookup returns CDR1 SGHNT and CDR2 YYREEE (reference sequence). V shed 4 bases, J shed 2 bases, and the junction held 2 bases outside the gene matches. The CDR3 contains 16 residues. The DNA of the CDR3 is TGTGCCAGCAGCCCGGGACTAGCGGGGGGGCAAGAGACCCAGTACTTC. As protein: CASSPGLAGGQETQYF.

V is TRBV6-5 and J is TRBJ1-2; tentative D call: TRBD1 (6 bases). The ends were cut back, 2 bases at V and 3 bases at J, with 7 bases in the middle. The CDR3 consists of 13 residues. Per the germline V gene, CDR1 is MNHEY and CDR2 is SVGAGI. CDR3 sequence (DNA): TGTGCCAGCAGTTACCAGGGGTACTATGGCTACACCTTC. Translated, it gives CASSYQGYYGYTF.

V is TRBV10-3 and J is TRBJ2-2; TRBD2 might be the D (7 bases). V lost 10 bases and J lost 8, with 20 bases in between. CDR3 length: 14 amino acids. Per germline, CDR1 ENHRY and CDR2 SYGVKD. CDR3 DNA sequence: TGTGCCACCAGAGGGGGGGGCGGCACGGGGGAGCTGTTTTTT. This encodes CATRGGGGTGELFF.

The chain joins TRBV10-3 to TRBJ2-1, with TRBD2 identical over 9 bases. The CDR3 totals 15 residues. Germline trimming cut 3 bases from V and 8 bases from J; bases unmatched to any gene: 8. The V gene's germline CDR1 is ENHRY and CDR2 SYGVKD. CDR3 loop: CAISEVGGGADEQFF. CDR3 nucleotides: TGTGCCATCAGTGAAGTCGGCGGGGGGGCCGATGAGCAGTTCTTC.

This rearrangement joins TRBV6-5 to TRBJ1-1; 8 nucleotides line up with TRBD1. Germline CDR1 is MNHEY and CDR2 is SVGAGI. With 7 bases clipped from V and 4 bases from J, the junction kept 2 bases outside the gene matches. This CDR3 comprises 12 residues. The CDR3 loop is CASITGGTEAFF. In nucleotides, the CDR3 is TGTGCCAGCATTACAGGGGGCACTGAAGCTTTCTTT.

This chain connects TRBV5-1 to TRBJ2-1; 13 nucleotides agree with TRBD2. There are 15 residues in the CDR3. The trim removed 2 bases at V and 7 bases at J, leaving 3 bases unmatched. The germline V gene encodes CDR1 SGHRS and CDR2 YFSETQ. In nucleotides, the CDR3 is TGCGCCAGCAGCTTCACTAGCGGGGGGGGGAATGAGCAGTTCTTC. Amino acid sequence: CASSFTSGGGNEQFF.

The chain combines TRBV28 with TRBJ1-5; TRBD1 might be the D (5 bases). The CDR3 loop spans 14 amino acids. Trimming left V 2 bases short and J 7 bases short, with 12 bases between. Germline V gene lookup returns CDR1 MDHEN and CDR2 SYDVKM. The chain's CDR3 is CASSLSPQGQPQHF. CDR3 DNA: TGTGCCAGCAGTTTAAGCCCTCAGGGACAGCCCCAGCATTTT.

The chain combines TRBV19 with TRBJ2-1, with a tentative D call TRBD2 (6 bases). Germline loops: CDR1 LNHDA, CDR2 SQIVND (reference sequence). This CDR3 contains 15 residues. V was cut by 3 bases and J by 7 bases, with 16 bases left in between. The CDR3 nucleotides read TGTGCCAGTAGTATGTGGGACTTCCTCCAGAATGAGCAGTTCTTC. This encodes CASSMWDFLQNEQFF.

CDR3 bases: TGTGCCAGCAGCTTAAACAGACAGGGGGCGCGGGATACGCAGTATTTT. Residues: CASSLNRQGARDTQYF. V gene TRBV11-3 combines with J gene TRBJ2-3, with 10 bases lining up with TRBD1. This CDR3 has 16 amino acids. Unmatched junction bases numbered 8, after V lost 2 bases and J lost 6 bases. Germline V CDR1 and CDR2: SGHNT, YENEEA.

The chain joins TRBV28 to TRBJ2-7, with TRBD1 matching over 7 bases. The CDR3 sequence is 12 residues long. The V gene's germline CDR1 is MDHEN and CDR2 SYDVKM. Unmatched junction bases numbered 4, after V lost 6 bases and J lost 5 bases. The CDR3, as DNA: TGTGCCAGCAGGACAGGGTCCCACGAGCAGTACTTC. Its protein product is CASRTGSHEQYF.

The chain carries TRBV30 and TRBJ2-1; TRBD2 matches at 8 bases. The CDR3 totals 16 residues. J lost 4 bases, V lost 1 base, and 9 bases had no gene match. Per germline, CDR1 GTSNPN and CDR2 SVGIG (reference sequence). CDR3 in DNA: TGTGCCTGGAGTGAAGGTAGCGGGATTGCTTACAATGAGCAGTTCTTC. It encodes CAWSEGSGIAYNEQFF.

The V gene is TRBV9, the J gene TRBJ2-2; D gene ambiguous. The CDR3 has 17 residues. V was clipped by 0 bases and J by 5 bases, with 17 bases between them. Germline CDR1 and CDR2: SGDLS and YYNGEE. CDR3 protein: CASSVGGSLGQTGELFF. The CDR3, as DNA: TGTGCCAGCAGCGTAGGTGGCAGCCTTGGGCAAACCGGGGAGCTGTTTTTT.

The CDR3 DNA is TGTGCCAGCAGCCCTGCGGAGACCCAGTACTTC. Translation: CASSPAETQYF. The V and J genes are TRBV7-9 and TRBJ2-5; D ambiguous. Germline CDR1 and CDR2: SEHNR and FQNEAQ (reference sequence). The CDR3 consists of 11 residues. Trimming took off 5 bases at V and 5 bases at J, with 6 bases between the two ends.

The CDR3 reads CASSIGGTYSYEQYF. The CDR3 nucleotides are TGTGCCAGTAGTATAGGCGGGACCTACTCCTACGAGCAGTACTTC. The chain couples TRBV19 to TRBJ2-7; D may be TRBD2 (6 bases). Germline CDR1 and CDR2: LNHDA and SQIVND (reference sequence). The CDR3 has 15 residues. V lost 1 base, J lost 0 bases, and 10 bases lay in between.

Note on this clone: At one end, the junction sequence differs from germline, possibly due to a read error. The CDR3 is CASSIYGQLQHF. The CDR3 nucleotides read TGTGCCAGTAGTATATACGGACAGCTCCAGCATTTT. The V call is TRBV19, the J call TRBJ1-5; weak D call: TRBD1 (6 bases). The CDR3 totals 12 residues. The germline V gene has CDR1 LNHDA and CDR2 SQIVND (reference sequence). Together with reference TRBV19 and TRBJ1-5, the CDR3 gives the full variable domain: DGGITQSPKYLFRKEGQNVTLSCEQNLNHDAMYWYRQDPGQGLRLIYYSQIVNDFQKGDIAEGYSVSREKKESFPLTVTSAQKNPTAFYLCASSIYGQLQHFGDGTRLSIL.

The chain recombines TRBV14 with TRBJ2-1, with 8 bases fitting TRBD1. Looked up from germline, CDR1 is SGHDN and CDR2 is FVKESK. This CDR3 has 14 residues. Trimming removed 4 bases from V and 10 bases from J; junction bases left unmatched: 9. CDR3 in DNA: TGTGCCAGCAGCCCGGACAGGGTAAGGCGAGAGCAGTTCTTC. Its translation: CASSPDRVRREQFF.

The J gene is TRBJ1-2, the V gene TRBV28; 7 bases match TRBD1. The CDR3 sequence is 12 residues long. Germline trimming cut 4 bases from V and 8 bases from J; bases unmatched to any gene: 4. CDR1 is MDHEN, CDR2 SYDVKM, per germline. CDR3 in DNA: TGTGCCAGCAGTTCCTCGACAGGGGGCTACACCTTC. Protein: CASSSSTGGYTF.

This chain connects TRBV6-5 to TRBJ1-1, with 9 bases fitting TRBD1. From germline, CDR1 is MNHEY and CDR2 SVGAGI. The CDR3 consists of 12 residues. Trimming at V came to 11 bases and at J to 6 bases, leaving 7 bases not matched to a gene. As DNA, the CDR3 is TGTGCCGTACAGGGGGCCCCTTCTGAAGCTTTCTTT. It yields the protein CAVQGAPSEAFF.